Presented here are 28 T cell receptor beta chains from one specimen sequenced in a study of shared clonotypes between healthy human individuals. Clones were sequenced by immunoSEQ multiplex PCR, and TCRdb holds only the in-frame ones, with some missing. Of about 990,000 clones in the sample, approximately 78% were seen once. Sample: memory CD4+ T cells from PBMCs. Described subset: CD45RA-negative fraction. Every receptor here comes from a young man in good health. Some clones in this sample may be carry-over from other donors' samples.

The chain uses TRBV28 and TRBJ2-7; 10 bases align to TRBD2. Germline CDR1 reads MDHEN; CDR2 reads SYDVKM. The CDR3 length is 15 residues. V shed 6 bases, J shed 4 bases, and the junction held 9 bases outside the gene matches. The CDR3 spells CASSRTGTSVYEQYF. The CDR3 region has the DNA TGTGCCAGCAGCCGCACCGGGACTAGCGTATACGAGCAGTACTTC.

This clone was seen a handful of times. V is TRBV29-1 and J is TRBJ1-5; TRBD1 might be the D (6 bases). This CDR3 contains 13 residues. With 5 bases removed from V and 3 bases from J, the gap between germline ends came to 11 bases. Germline CDR1 SQVTM, CDR2 ANQGSEA. The CDR3 DNA follows: TGCAGCGTTTTGACAGGACTCAATCAGCCCCAGCATTTT. This encodes CSVLTGLNQPQHF.

The genes are TRBV2 and TRBJ2-7; 7 bases map to TRBD2. The CDR3 is 15 residues long. Losses at the gene ends were 5 bases for V and 5 bases for J; bases not matched to a gene: 12. Germline CDR1 SNHLY, CDR2 FYNNEI. The CDR3 protein is CASSPRTSSEDEQYF. Here the CDR3 DNA reads TGTGCCAGCAGTCCTAGGACTAGTAGTGAGGACGAGCAGTACTTC.

The chain links TRBV7-9 to TRBJ1-4; D gene uncertain. The CDR3 has 12 amino acids. Germline CDR1 is SEHNR and CDR2 is FQNEAQ (reference sequence). Trimming pared 8 bases from V and 5 bases from J, leaving 9 bases between. CDR3: CASRKSNEKLFF. CDR3 DNA: TGTGCCAGCCGGAAGTCGAATGAAAAACTGTTTTTT. Full variable domain (remainder filled in from reference TRBV7-9 and TRBJ1-4): DTGVSQNPRHKITKRGQNVTFRCDPISEHNRLYWYRQTLGQGPEFLTYFQNEAQLEKSRLLSDRFSAERPKGSFSTLEIQRTEQGDSAMYLCASRKSNEKLFFGSGTQLSVL.

The chain combines TRBV7-8 with TRBJ1-5; D is possibly TRBD1 (5 bases). V was clipped by 3 bases and J by 1 base, with 19 bases between them. In germline, CDR1 is SGHVS, CDR2 FQNEAQ. The CDR3 has 18 amino acids. The CDR3 nucleotides are TGTGCCAGCAGCTTTGGCTTCGGGAGGGGTATAAGCAATCAGCCCCAGCATTTT. Protein sequence: CASSFGFGRGISNQPQHF.

This clone was detected a few times. The gene calls are TRBV6-1 and TRBJ2-2, with 8 positions matching TRBD2. CDR1 is MNHNS and CDR2 is SASEGT in the germline V gene. This CDR3 has 15 residues. V trimming: 4 bases; J trimming: 7 bases; junction bases outside the gene matches: 8. The CDR3 DNA follows: TGTGCCAGCAGTGCTCTGACTAGCGCGGGCGGGGAGCTGTTTTTT. This encodes CASSALTSAGGELFF.

This clone has only a few counts. The chain recombines TRBV11-2 with TRBJ2-5; 8 bases are shared with TRBD2. Germline V gene data show CDR1 as SGHAT and CDR2 as FQNNGV. V lost 5 bases to trimming and J lost 2 bases; unmatched junction nucleotides: 13. This CDR3 has 17 residues. The chain's CDR3 is CASSPEPGLAGQETQYF. The DNA for the CDR3 is TGTGCCAGCAGCCCAGAGCCGGGGTTAGCGGGACAAGAGACCCAGTACTTC.

V is TRBV28 and J is TRBJ1-2; possibly TRBD1 for D (5 bases). This CDR3 has 12 amino acids. Germline assignment: CDR1 MDHEN and CDR2 SYDVKM. Trimming stripped 7 bases from V and 2 bases from J, with 8 bases between. CDR3 sequence reads: CASKAGNYGYTF. CDR3 DNA sequence: TGTGCCAGCAAAGCAGGGAACTATGGCTACACCTTC.

V gene TRBV27 combines with J gene TRBJ1-2; 9 positions agree with TRBD1. J was trimmed by 0 bases and V by 0 bases; bases with no gene match: 5. Germline CDR1 is MNHEY and CDR2 is SMNVEV (reference sequence). This CDR3 spans 17 amino acids. CDR3 DNA sequence: TGTGCCAGCAGTTTATCGAGGGACAGGGCTACTAACTATGGCTACACCTTC. It is translated as CASSLSRDRATNYGYTF.

V gene TRBV29-1 combines with J gene TRBJ2-5; unclear D gene. This CDR3 is 14 amino acids long. Trimming stripped 4 bases from V and 5 bases from J, with 17 bases between. Germline CDR1 SQVTM, CDR2 ANQGSEA. DNA for the CDR3: TGCAGCGTTGGTAGGCTCCAAACCCGGGAGACCCAGTACTTC. Protein product: CSVGRLQTRETQYF.

This chain connects TRBV28 to TRBJ1-2; D ambiguous. The germline V gene encodes CDR1 MDHEN and CDR2 SYDVKM. Trimming removed 2 bases at V and 8 bases at J, with 9 bases between. This CDR3 is built from 12 residues. DNA for the CDR3: TGTGCCAGCAGTTTAGCCCTTAACGGCTACACCTTC. This codes for CASSLALNGYTF.

This clone came up once. The V and J genes are TRBV4-2 and TRBJ2-7; D is uncertain. The ends were cut back, 0 bases at V and 7 bases at J, with 10 bases in the middle. The CDR3 spans 13 residues. Germline V lookup: CDR1 LGHNA, CDR2 YNFKEQ. CDR3 loop: CASSQDLRSEQYF. DNA for the CDR3: TGTGCCAGCAGCCAAGACTTGCGCAGTGAGCAGTACTTC.

This clone was recorded at least ten times. The gene calls are TRBV4-3 and TRBJ2-1; 13 positions match TRBD2. Germline lookup yields CDR1 LGHNA and CDR2 YSLEER. V trimming: 3 bases; J trimming: 9 bases; junction bases outside the gene matches: 5. The CDR3 is 15 amino acids. The CDR3 nucleotides are TGCGCCAGCAGCCAGACTAGCGGGAGGCTCAGTGAGCAGTTCTTC. Amino acids: CASSQTSGRLSEQFF.

As regards this clone: Other DNA sequences within the sample encode an identical CDR3. The rearrangement uses TRBV9 and TRBJ2-5, with 7 nucleotides matching TRBD1. The CDR3 has 14 residues. The germline V gene encodes CDR1 SGDLS and CDR2 YYNGEE. V shed 2 bases, J shed 2 bases, and the junction held 3 bases outside the gene matches. This chain's CDR3 is CASSVGRGQETQYF. In DNA form, the CDR3 reads TGTGCCAGCAGCGTCGGCAGGGGGCAAGAGACCCAGTACTTC. Combining the CDR3 with reference TRBV9 and TRBJ2-5 gives the whole variable domain DSGVTQTPKHLITATGQRVTLRCSPRSGDLSVYWYQQSLDQGLQFLIQYYNGEERAKGNILERFSAQQFPDLHSELNLSSLELGDSALYFCASSVGRGQETQYFGPGTRLLVL.

The CDR3 coding sequence is TGTGCCAGCTCACCACTTGGGGACAGGGGAGCTCAGCCCCAGCATTTT. Amino acids: CASSPLGDRGAQPQHF. The V gene is TRBV18, the J gene TRBJ1-5; TRBD1 agrees at 10 bases. V was pared by 1 base and J by 6 bases, with 6 bases of the junction left unmatched. The CDR3 sequence is 16 residues long. Germline values: CDR1 KGHSH, CDR2 LQKENI.

The gene calls are TRBV7-2 and TRBJ1-2, with 8 bases lining up with TRBD1. Unmatched junction bases numbered 10, after V lost 6 bases and J lost 4 bases. The CDR3 contains 15 residues. Germline CDR1 and CDR2: SGHTA and FQGNSA. Written as DNA, the CDR3 is TGTGCCAGCAGGTCAGGACAGGGTTCACTCTATGGCTACACCTTC. It translates to CASRSGQGSLYGYTF.

V is TRBV6-1 and J is TRBJ1-5; 8 positions match TRBD1. This CDR3 has 15 amino acids. After removal of 5 bases from V and 6 bases from J, the junction contained 9 bases not matched to a gene. The germline CDR1 and CDR2 sequences are MNHNS and SASEGT. DNA for the CDR3: TGTGCCAGCAGTATAGGACAGGGAACTGGTCAGCCCCAGCATTTT. It codes for CASSIGQGTGQPQHF.

V and J are TRBV5-1 and TRBJ2-7; 9 bases map to TRBD1. CDR1 is SGHRS and CDR2 is YFSETQ in the germline V gene. V shed 4 bases, J shed 6 bases, and the junction held 8 bases outside the gene matches. This CDR3 comprises 14 residues. The CDR3 reads CASSTGTGIGEQYF. The CDR3 bases are TGCGCCAGCAGCACCGGGACAGGGATAGGCGAGCAGTACTTC.

This chain links TRBV2 with TRBJ1-2; a possible D gene is TRBD1 (5 bases). Looked up from germline, CDR1 is SNHLY and CDR2 is FYNNEI. There are 13 residues in the CDR3. V was clipped by 6 bases and J by 3 bases, with 11 bases between them. In nucleotides, the CDR3 is TGTGCCAGCAGCGACAGTTATGACTATGGCTACACCTTC. Protein product: CASSDSYDYGYTF.

This chain links TRBV6-1 with TRBJ1-5; 7 positions agree with TRBD1. The CDR3 loop spans 15 amino acids. V lost 6 bases and J lost 1; bases outside the gene matches: 6. Looked up from germline, CDR1 is MNHNS and CDR2 is SASEGT. The CDR3 loop is CASRRGLGSNQPQHF. DNA for the CDR3: TGTGCCAGCAGGAGGGGGCTGGGGAGCAATCAGCCCCAGCATTTT.

On this clone: A far larger clone lies a single base away; this is likely a read error. The chain couples TRBV5-1 to TRBJ1-1; D remains ambiguous. CDR1 and CDR2 from the germline V gene are SGHRS and YFSETQ. This CDR3 is built from 14 residues. CDR3 region: CAGSIQPSNTEAFF. CDR3 coding DNA: TGCGCCGGCAGCATACAACCCTCGAACACTGAAGCTTTCTTT.

This clone has only a few counts. The chain joins TRBV23-1 to TRBJ2-1; TRBD2 matches at 9 bases. TRBV23-1 is placed among ORFs of uncertain function. Trimming took 0 bases from V and 7 from J; bases not matched to a gene: 4. The CDR3 extends over 15 amino acids. CDR3 sequence reads: CASSQSAGGQNEQFF. The CDR3 DNA is TGCGCCAGCAGTCAATCAGCGGGAGGTCAGAATGAGCAGTTCTTC.

The J gene is TRBJ1-2, the V gene TRBV7-8, with D hard to call. The germline gives CDR1 SGHVS, CDR2 FQNEAQ. This CDR3 has 14 residues. V was clipped by 3 bases and J by 9 bases, with 17 bases between them. DNA of the CDR3: TGTGCCAGCAGCTTTGAAACTAGTGGTAGTAGCTACACCTTC. Translating gives CASSFETSGSSYTF.

This clone was counted a single time. V is TRBV29-1 and J is TRBJ2-3, with 8 bases aligning to TRBD2. Germline V gene lookup returns CDR1 SQVTM and CDR2 ANQGSEA. The CDR3 totals 14 residues. The J segment lost 0 bases and the V segment lost 4 bases, leaving 3 bases of the junction unmatched. The chain's CDR3 is CSVGGRSSTDTQYF. The DNA of the CDR3 is TGCAGCGTTGGCGGGAGGTCTAGCACAGATACGCAGTATTTT.

This chain connects TRBV2 to TRBJ2-3; TRBD2 matches 10 bases. The germline V gene encodes CDR1 SNHLY and CDR2 FYNNEI. The CDR3 length is 16 residues. J lost 4 bases, V lost 7 bases, and 11 bases had no gene match. CDR3 sequence: CASKMLAGVVSDTQYF. The CDR3 nucleotides read TGTGCCAGCAAAATGCTAGCGGGAGTAGTGTCAGATACGCAGTATTTT.

This chain links TRBV6-1 with TRBJ1-2; perhaps TRBD1 as D (6 bases). This CDR3 has 14 amino acids. V lost 6 bases, J lost 2 bases, and 13 bases lay in between. Germline V CDR1 and CDR2: MNHNS, SASEGT. Written as DNA, the CDR3 is TGTGCCAGCAGACGGACAGACCCAAACTATGGCTACACCTTC. Its translation: CASRRTDPNYGYTF.

This clone occurred a few times. V gene TRBV9 combines with J gene TRBJ2-1; the D is unclear. Trimming stripped 1 base from V and 9 bases from J, with 20 bases between. Per germline, CDR1 SGDLS and CDR2 YYNGEE. This CDR3 spans 16 amino acids. The CDR3 spells CASSVLSPLGLSEQFF. CDR3 sequence (DNA): TGTGCCAGCAGCGTACTTTCACCTCTAGGGTTGAGTGAGCAGTTCTTC.

The CDR3 nucleotides read TGTGCCAGCAGCCGATTCAACGCGGGAGGGTCCTACGAGCAGTACTTC. Protein: CASSRFNAGGSYEQYF. This rearrangement joins TRBV11-2 to TRBJ2-7; 9 bases agree with TRBD2. The CDR3 spans 16 residues. Germline CDR1 reads SGHAT; CDR2 reads FQNNGV. V was clipped by 5 bases and J by 1 base; unmatched bases: 9.